These 20 T cell receptor beta chains were all obtained from the same sample, sequenced in a study of regulatory T cells in long-lasting Graves disease. Assembly of TCR beta libraries relied on iRepertoire HTBI primers together with Arm-PCR of CDR3 regions. TCRdb passed the multiplex PCR reads through MiXCR, listing each CDR3 protein once. The table lists 240,000 or so distinct CDR3 sequences, around 20% of them singletons, with approximately 13% in the top ten. The sample's time point: newly diagnosed GD, antithyroid drugs for less than 3 months. PBMC RNA was the source of the TCR library. This sample comprised peripheral blood mononuclear cells (PBMCs), obtained at new diagnosis, from a patient treated with antithyroid drugs. The receptors come from a female donor with Graves disease.

This clonotype has at least ten counts. CDR3 sequence reads: CASSPWLYDRGPVGYTF. The CDR3, as DNA: TGTGCCAGCAGTCCTTGGTTGTATGACAGGGGGCCTGTCGGCTACACCTTC. This chain connects TRBV12-3 or TRBV12-4 to TRBJ1-2, with TRBD1 identical over 10 bases. The V and J ends lost 5 bases and 8 bases, in that order; junction bases with no gene match: 17. The CDR3 is 17 amino acids.

This clonotype was found many times. The chain carries TRBV7-9 and TRBJ2-4; D remains ambiguous. The CDR3 spans 15 residues. Germline-derived CDR1 and CDR2 are SEHNR and FQNEAQ (reference sequence). Trimming left V 0 bases short and J 3 bases short, with 9 bases between. In DNA form, the CDR3 reads TGTGCCAGCAGCTTAGCTTGGGGTGTCAAAAACATTCAGTACTTC. Translation gives CASSLAWGVKNIQYF. Combining the CDR3 with reference TRBV7-9 and TRBJ2-4 gives the whole variable domain DTGVSQNPRHKITKRGQNVTFRCDPISEHNRLYWYRQTLGQGPEFLTYFQNEAQLEKSRLLSDRFSAERPKGSFSTLEIQRTEQGDSAMYLCASSLAWGVKNIQYFGAGTRLSVL.

As concerns this clonotype: A read error is possible here, since a much larger clone lies one base away. The chain uses TRBV6-2 or TRBV6-3 and TRBJ1-1; D possibly corresponds to TRBD1 (6 bases). Trimming shortened V by 3 bases and J by 1 base, and 9 bases separated the two germline ends. The CDR3 is 14 residues long. CDR1 is MNHEY, CDR2 SVGEGT, per germline. The CDR3 DNA reads as TGTGCCAGCAGTTATGAAGGGGGGAACACTGAAGCTTTCTTT. Translation: CASSYEGGNTEAFF.

V gene TRBV19 combines with J gene TRBJ1-5; D unclear. CDR1 LNHDA and CDR2 SQIVND come from the germline V gene (reference sequence). This CDR3 comprises 12 residues. V was shortened by 5 bases and J by 3 bases, with 5 bases between the two germline ends. As DNA, the CDR3 is TGTGCCAGTAGTTCACTCAATCAGCCCCAGCATTTT. This encodes CASSSLNQPQHF.

This clonotype was counted many times. This sequence joins TRBV5-1 and TRBJ2-3; D is unclear. The length of the CDR3 is 14 residues. V was trimmed by 0 bases and J by 2 bases, leaving 7 bases between them. Germline CDR1 is SGHRS and CDR2 is YFSETQ. Written as DNA, the CDR3 is TGCGCCAGCAGCTTGGAAAAGTCCACAGATACGCAGTATTTT. Amino acid sequence: CASSLEKSTDTQYF.

Many counts were recorded for this clonotype. The chain joins TRBV7-2 to TRBJ2-1; 7 bases map to TRBD2. V gave up 3 bases and J gave up 7 bases; unmatched junction bases: 3. Looked up from germline, CDR1 is SGHTA and CDR2 is FQGNSA. This CDR3 has 13 amino acids. CDR3 sequence: CASSFGAGNEQFF. DNA of the CDR3: TGTGCCAGCAGCTTTGGAGCGGGGAATGAGCAGTTCTTC.

The table lists this clonotype with many counts. The chain couples TRBV5-1 to TRBJ2-7, with TRBD1 identical over 8 bases. The germline V gene encodes CDR1 SGHRS and CDR2 YFSETQ. CDR3 length equals 17 residues. Unmatched junction bases numbered 14, after V lost 3 bases and J lost 3 bases. The CDR3 coding sequence is TGCGCCAGCAGCTACCTGGTGGCAGGGGGCATTATCTACGAGCAGTACTTC. Translation: CASSYLVAGGIIYEQYF. Filled out from reference TRBV5-1 and TRBJ2-7, the complete variable domain reads KAGVTQTPRYLIKTRGQQVTLSCSPISGHRSVSWYQQTPGQGLQFLFEYFSETQRNKGNFPGRFSGRQFSNSRSEMNVSTLELGDSALYLCASSYLVAGGIIYEQYFGPGTRLTVT.

This clonotype has a single count. A far more abundant clone sits one base away, making this likely a read error. The J gene is TRBJ2-7, the V gene TRBV6-2 or TRBV6-3; 7 bases fit TRBD2. Germline V gene sequence: CDR1 MNHEY, CDR2 SVGEGT. CDR3 length: 14 residues. V was pared by 5 bases and J by 7 bases, with 11 bases of the junction left unmatched. Here the CDR3 reads CASSVFGGTKEQYV. The CDR3, as DNA: TGTGCCAGCAGTGTTTTCGGGGGGACGAAGGAGCAGTACGTC.

Remarks on this clonotype: A much larger clone is a single base away; this may be a read error. This chain joins TRBV7-9 and TRBJ2-5; D call uncertain. The CDR3 length is 14 residues. Per germline, CDR1 SEHNR and CDR2 FQNEAQ (reference sequence). The V gene lost 5 bases and the J gene lost 2 bases, with 12 bases spanning the gap. CDR3: CASSPYTEQETQYF. CDR3 coding DNA: TGTGCCAGCAGCCCTTACACAGAACAAGAGACCCAGTACTTC. The entire variable domain, with the rest obtained from reference TRBV7-9 and TRBJ2-5, is as follows: DTGVSQNPRHKITKRGQNVTFRCDPISEHNRLYWYRQTLGQGPEFLTYFQNEAQLEKSRLLSDRFSAERPKGSFSTLEIQRTEQGDSAMYLCASSPYTEQETQYFGPGTRLLVL.

The genes are TRBV28 and TRBJ2-1, with D possibly being TRBD2 (5 bases). The germline V and J ends were trimmed by 1 base and 3 bases, with 13 bases remaining between them. Looked up from germline, CDR1 is MDHEN and CDR2 is SYDVKM. This CDR3 contains 16 residues. The CDR3 nucleotides read TGTGCCAGCAGTTTATCGGCATCGGGATTCTACAATGAGCAGTTCTTC. This codes for CASSLSASGFYNEQFF.

In its sample, this clonotype was seen a few times. The chain links TRBV29-1 to TRBJ2-1; 7 nucleotides agree with TRBD2. CDR1 is SQVTM, CDR2 ANQGSEA, per germline. The CDR3 loop spans 12 amino acids. V dropped 6 bases and J dropped 7; count of bases not matched to a gene: 6. CDR3 nucleotide sequence: TGCAGCGTGGCAACTAGCGTGAATGAGCAGTTCTTC. This translates into CSVATSVNEQFF.

This clonotype was found many times. The chain carries TRBV7-9 and TRBJ2-7; the D gene is possibly TRBD2 (5 bases). CDR3 length: 15 residues. V shed 0 bases and J shed 7 bases, with 16 bases lying between them. Germline-derived CDR1 and CDR2 are SEHNR and FQNEAQ (reference sequence). The CDR3 reads CASSLAPDSLREQYF. The CDR3 region has the DNA TGTGCCAGCAGCTTAGCACCGGACTCCCTCCGGGAGCAGTACTTC.

This clonotype was found many times. The chain has TRBV20-1 and TRBJ1-5; TRBD1 aligns across 8 bases. Germline trimming cut 5 bases from V and 4 bases from J; bases unmatched to any gene: 10. In germline, CDR1 is DFQATT, CDR2 SNEGSKA (reference sequence). This CDR3 has 15 residues. CDR3 loop: CSAQRTGRGNQPQHF. CDR3 nucleotides: TGCAGTGCTCAACGGACAGGGAGAGGGAATCAGCCCCAGCATTTT.

The V and J genes are TRBV7-2 and TRBJ2-3; D is uncertain. Germline values: CDR1 SGHTA, CDR2 FQGNSA. The CDR3 covers 14 residues. Deletions cut 5 bases from V and 4 bases from J, with 13 bases between. The CDR3 spells CASSPDSSADTQYF. Here the CDR3 DNA reads TGTGCCAGCAGCCCGGATTCATCGGCAGATACGCAGTATTTT.

This clonotype has a count of ten or more. V and J are TRBV28 and TRBJ2-7; 10 bases agree with TRBD1. Germline-derived CDR1 and CDR2 are MDHEN and SYDVKM. The trim removed 3 bases at V and 4 bases at J, leaving 6 bases unmatched. The CDR3 length is 15 residues. CDR3 DNA: TGTGCCAGCAGTTTTTCGGGACAGGGGACTTACGAGCAGTACTTC. Its protein is CASSFSGQGTYEQYF.

This clonotype was counted many times. V and J are TRBV5-1 and TRBJ2-1, with a tentative D call TRBD2 (5 bases). Germline V gene lookup returns CDR1 SGHRS and CDR2 YFSETQ. The CDR3 runs to 15 residues. With 0 bases removed from V and 7 bases from J, the gap between germline ends came to 14 bases. The CDR3 bases are TGCGCCAGCAGCTTGGCGAGGGCCCGTGTGAATGAGCAGTTCTTC. This encodes CASSLARARVNEQFF.

This clonotype was observed many times. The chain uses TRBV7-2 and TRBJ2-2, with D possibly being TRBD1 (5 bases). This CDR3 is 13 amino acids long. CDR1 and CDR2 from the germline V gene are SGHTA and FQGNSA. Trimming removed 8 bases from V and 7 bases from J, with 14 bases in between. The CDR3 region has the DNA TGTGCCAGCCGCCTAGGGGCATACGGGGAGCTGTTTTTT. Protein product: CASRLGAYGELFF.

This clonotype was recorded a few times. A much larger clonotype is one base distant, so this may be a read error. The J gene is TRBJ2-1, the V gene TRBV28; D ambiguous. The CDR3 covers 15 residues. Germline V CDR1 and CDR2: MDHEN, SYDVKM. V was pared by 6 bases and J by 10 bases, with 22 bases between. CDR3 DNA: TGTGCCAGCAGCCCCCCACCAGGAGCATCCGACGAGCAGTTCTTC. Its protein is CASSPPPGASDEQFF.

The chain is built from TRBV10-2 and TRBJ1-2; D not resolved. V was shortened by 5 bases and J by 3 bases, with 13 bases between the two germline ends. CDR1 is WSHSY, CDR2 SAAADI, per germline. This CDR3 is built from 14 residues. The CDR3 here is CASSLSPMDYGYTF. Here the CDR3 DNA reads TGCGCCAGCAGTCTTTCCCCCATGGACTATGGCTACACCTTC.

This clonotype occurred many times. V and J are TRBV3-1 and TRBJ2-1, with D perhaps TRBD2 (5 bases). There are 15 residues in the CDR3. Trimming pared 0 bases from V and 4 bases from J, leaving 10 bases between. The germline CDR1 and CDR2 sequences are LGHDT and YNNKEL (reference sequence). The CDR3 reads CASSQDALVYNEQFF. The CDR3 DNA reads as TGTGCCAGCAGCCAAGATGCACTAGTGTACAATGAGCAGTTCTTC.